Below are 23 T cell receptor beta chains sequenced from a single sample in a study of regulatory T cells in long-lasting Graves disease. Combining iRepertoire HTBI primers with Arm-PCR of CDR3 regions, the authors built TCR beta libraries. TCRdb itself ran the multiplex PCR reads through MiXCR, one entry per CDR3 protein. The sample consists of a few hundred thousand distinct CDR3 sequences, around a quarter of them appearing once. Time point noted: persistent/refractory GD, antithyroid drugs over 5 years with positive TRAb. RNA extracted from PBMCs served as the sequencing template. The starting material was peripheral blood mononuclear cells (PBMCs), obtained when the disease was refractory, from a patient treated with antithyroid drugs. Source of these receptors: a female donor with Graves disease.

The chain links TRBV19 to TRBJ1-5; D gene unclear. The V gene lost 7 bases and the J gene lost 0 bases, with 13 bases spanning the gap. Germline CDR1 is LNHDA and CDR2 is SQIVND (reference sequence). The CDR3 length is 15 residues. Here the CDR3 reads CASTVGRGSNQPQHF. The DNA of the CDR3 is TGTGCCAGTACCGTGGGGAGAGGTAGCAATCAGCCCCAGCATTTT.

The chain carries TRBV5-4 and TRBJ2-2; 9 positions agree with TRBD2. Per the germline V gene, CDR1 is SGHNT and CDR2 is YYREEE (reference sequence). The CDR3 is 16 residues long. The V segment lost 5 bases and the J segment 3 bases; nucleotides outside the gene matches: 8. The CDR3 here is CASRPAGGQDTGELFF. The CDR3 DNA sequence: TGTGCCAGCAGACCCGCGGGAGGGCAGGACACCGGGGAGCTGTTTTTT.

The V and J genes are TRBV9 and TRBJ2-7, with 13 bases identical to TRBD2. V was clipped by 4 bases and J by 3 bases; unmatched bases: 4. Germline lookup yields CDR1 SGDLS and CDR2 YYNGEE. The CDR3 spans 15 residues. The CDR3 sequence is CASSIGTSGDYEQYF. CDR3 coding DNA: TGTGCCAGCAGCATTGGGACTAGCGGGGACTACGAGCAGTACTTC.

This clonotype was picked up many times. This chain connects TRBV28 to TRBJ2-5; 14 positions agree with TRBD2. The CDR3 contains 19 residues. Germline trimming cut 5 bases from V and 4 bases from J; bases unmatched to any gene: 15. Germline CDR1 reads MDHEN; CDR2 reads SYDVKM. CDR3 nucleotides: TGTGCCAGCAGTCTAAATCCGGGACTAGCGGGAGAGCGGGTAGAGACCCAGTACTTC. It encodes CASSLNPGLAGERVETQYF.

This clonotype has at least ten counts. The J gene is TRBJ2-7, the V gene TRBV2, with D perhaps TRBD2 (5 bases). The CDR3 spans 13 residues. V lost 2 bases and J lost 2, with 7 bases in between. Germline assignment: CDR1 SNHLY and CDR2 FYNNEI. CDR3 sequence: CASSERRAYEQYF. The CDR3 nucleotides are TGTGCCAGCAGTGAACGGCGGGCCTACGAGCAGTACTTC. Filled out from reference TRBV2 and TRBJ2-7, the complete variable domain reads EPEVTQTPSHQVTQMGQEVILRCVPISNHLYFYWYRQILGQKVEFLVSFYNNEISEKSEIFDDQFSVERPDGSNFTLKIRSTKLEDSAMYFCASSERRAYEQYFGPGTRLTVT.

This clonotype was seen ten or more times. V and J are TRBV24-1 and TRBJ1-2; 11 bases are a match to TRBD1. The length of the CDR3 is 16 residues. CDR1 is KGHDR, CDR2 SFDVKD, per germline. The J segment lost 8 bases and the V segment lost 3 bases, leaving 10 bases of the junction unmatched. The CDR3 here is CATSDPSDRGRGGYTF. The CDR3 DNA follows: TGTGCCACCAGTGATCCTTCGGACAGGGGGCGTGGAGGCTACACCTTC.

The chain links TRBV6-9 to TRBJ2-5; possibly TRBD2 for D (6 bases). V shed 3 bases and J shed 6 bases, with 23 bases lying between them. The germline V gene encodes CDR1 MNHGY and CDR2 SVAAGI. The CDR3 is 17 amino acids. The CDR3 coding sequence is TGTGCCAGCAGTTACGGCTCGGGACTGGGAGTGGTTCAGACCCAGTACTTC. Translating gives CASSYGSGLGVVQTQYF.

This clonotype was counted many times. This chain uses TRBV20-1 with TRBJ2-1; a possible D gene is TRBD1 (6 bases). V gave up 3 bases and J gave up 0 bases, with 9 bases separating them. Per germline, CDR1 DFQATT and CDR2 SNEGSKA (reference sequence). CDR3 length equals 14 residues. The CDR3 loop is CSARDSDSYNEQFF. CDR3 bases: TGCAGTGCTAGGGACAGCGACTCCTACAATGAGCAGTTCTTC.

This clonotype was recorded at least ten times. This chain connects TRBV6-1 to TRBJ1-1; 7 bases are a match to TRBD1. This CDR3 region has 13 residues. Germline lookup yields CDR1 MNHNS and CDR2 SASEGT. Trimming cost V 5 bases and J 4 bases; bases outside gene matches: 4. DNA for the CDR3: TGTGCCAGCAGTAAAGGGACAGCCACTGAAGCTTTCTTT. Its protein product is CASSKGTATEAFF.

This clonotype has more than one count but fewer than ten. The V gene is TRBV27, the J gene TRBJ2-7; either TRBD1 or TRBD2 may fit D (6 bases each). Germline CDR1 and CDR2: MNHEY and SMNVEV (reference sequence). Trimming cost V 5 bases and J 4 bases, with 18 bases left between them. The CDR3 sequence is 15 residues long. The CDR3: CASSHARGTTYEQYF. CDR3 nucleotide sequence: TGTGCCAGCAGTCACGCCCGGGGGACAACATACGAGCAGTACTTC.

This clonotype was detected ten times or more. The chain joins TRBV2 to TRBJ2-7, with a weak D call TRBD2 (5 bases). The germline V gene has CDR1 SNHLY and CDR2 FYNNEI. The CDR3 has 13 amino acids. Trimming left V 4 bases short and J 1 base short, with 8 bases between. CDR3 sequence (DNA): TGTGCCAGCAGTGTAGAGGGTTCCTACGAGCAGTACTTC. As protein: CASSVEGSYEQYF.

This clonotype was seen only a few times. CDR3 nucleotide sequence: TGCGCCAGCAGCCGACCCTCAGGGGACGGCTACACCTTC. It yields the protein CASSRPSGDGYTF. The genes are TRBV4-1 and TRBJ1-2; D possibly corresponds to TRBD1 (6 bases). CDR1 MGHRA and CDR2 YSYEKL come from the germline V gene. V was trimmed by 4 bases and J by 8 bases, leaving 14 bases between them. This CDR3 is 13 amino acids long.

This clonotype has a count of ten or more. This rearrangement joins TRBV6-1 to TRBJ2-7; D possibly corresponds to TRBD1 (5 bases). The germline V and J ends were trimmed by 7 bases and 4 bases, with 8 bases remaining between them. The CDR3 runs 11 residues. The germline V gene encodes CDR1 MNHNS and CDR2 SASEGT. CDR3 sequence reads: CASTGNYEQYF. In DNA form, the CDR3 reads TGTGCCAGCACAGGGAATTACGAGCAGTACTTC.

This clonotype was recorded once. The V gene is TRBV5-1, the J gene TRBJ1-2; 9 nucleotides align to TRBD1. Germline CDR1 reads SGHRS; CDR2 reads YFSETQ. V dropped 4 bases and J dropped 3; count of bases not matched to a gene: 7. There are 15 residues in the CDR3. Written as DNA, the CDR3 is TGCGCCAGCAGCAACGGACAGGGGTCGTACTATGGCTACACCTTC. It is translated as CASSNGQGSYYGYTF. Filled out from reference TRBV5-1 and TRBJ1-2, the complete variable domain reads KAGVTQTPRYLIKTRGQQVTLSCSPISGHRSVSWYQQTPGQGLQFLFEYFSETQRNKGNFPGRFSGRQFSNSRSEMNVSTLELGDSALYLCASSNGQGSYYGYTFGSGTRLTVV.

This clonotype was counted only a few times. J is TRBJ2-7 and V is TRBV10-3; no clear D. Per germline, CDR1 ENHRY and CDR2 SYGVKD. Trimming removed 2 bases at V and 5 bases at J, with 7 bases between. This CDR3 comprises 12 residues. The CDR3: CAISERSNEQYF. CDR3 nucleotide sequence: TGTGCCATCAGTGAGCGGTCGAACGAGCAGTACTTC.

The table lists this clonotype with many counts. The V gene is TRBV12-3 or TRBV12-4, the J gene TRBJ1-1, with D uncertain. Trimming left V 0 bases short and J 4 bases short, with 12 bases between. The CDR3 is 15 amino acids. The CDR3 bases are TGTGCCAGCAGTTTAGCGCGGCCGGTGGGCACTGAAGCTTTCTTT. This encodes CASSLARPVGTEAFF.

This clonotype was detected many times. The rearrangement uses TRBV2 and TRBJ2-7; TRBD1 agrees at 10 bases. The CDR3 loop spans 15 amino acids. Trimming at V came to 1 base and at J to 4 bases, leaving 4 bases not matched to a gene. The germline CDR1 and CDR2 sequences are SNHLY and FYNNEI. Here the CDR3 reads CASSEGGQGSYEQYF. As DNA, the CDR3 is TGTGCCAGCAGTGAAGGGGGACAGGGGAGTTACGAGCAGTACTTC.

The J gene is TRBJ1-2, the V gene TRBV19; 8 bases are a match to TRBD1. J gave up 9 bases and V 5 bases, and 8 bases lay outside the gene matches. Germline values: CDR1 LNHDA, CDR2 SQIVND (reference sequence). This CDR3 comprises 13 residues. This CDR3 is CASSSTGVLSYTF. DNA of the CDR3: TGTGCCAGTAGTTCGACAGGGGTACTGAGCTACACCTTC.

The V gene is TRBV7-2, the J gene TRBJ2-2; D is possibly TRBD1 or TRBD2 (5 bases each). This CDR3 comprises 13 residues. CDR1 is SGHTA and CDR2 is FQGNSA in the germline V gene. The V end was cut by 6 bases, the J end by 4 bases, with 9 bases between. The CDR3 coding sequence is TGTGCCAGCAGACGGGACCTCACCGGGGAGCTGTTTTTT. This gives the protein CASRRDLTGELFF.

This clonotype was seen repeatedly, ten times or more. V is TRBV29-1 and J is TRBJ2-7, with D uncertain. Germline CDR1 reads SQVTM; CDR2 reads ANQGSEA. The CDR3 has 14 residues. V lost 1 base, J lost 6 bases, and 16 bases lay in between. Here the CDR3 reads CSVEATAGRGEQYF. CDR3 bases: TGCAGCGTTGAAGCGACGGCAGGTCGTGGCGAGCAGTACTTC.

The sample holds many counts of this clonotype. The chain has TRBV11-2 and TRBJ2-7; D is perhaps TRBD1 (6 bases). Deletions cut 5 bases from V and 2 bases from J, with 13 bases between. From germline, CDR1 is SGHAT and CDR2 FQNNGV. The CDR3 length is 14 residues. The CDR3 coding sequence is TGTGCCAGCAGCATAGGACAGAGCCCCTACGAGCAGTACTTC. Its protein product is CASSIGQSPYEQYF.

The V gene is TRBV7-2, the J gene TRBJ1-2; D is possibly TRBD1 (6 bases). Germline V gives CDR1 SGHTA, CDR2 FQGNSA. V was trimmed by 0 bases and J by 8 bases, leaving 19 bases between them. The length of the CDR3 is 16 residues. CDR3 DNA sequence: TGTGCCAGCAGCTTAGCTTCTAGGGGACAAATGGGGGGCTACACCTTC. This encodes CASSLASRGQMGGYTF.

This clonotype was counted only a few times. V is TRBV15 and J is TRBJ1-2; 9 bases fit TRBD1. This CDR3 has 15 residues. CDR1 and CDR2 from the germline V gene are LNHNV and YYDKDF (reference sequence). The J segment lost 7 bases and the V segment lost 4 bases, leaving 10 bases of the junction unmatched. The CDR3 sequence: CATSKIEQGASGYTF. The CDR3 bases are TGTGCCACCAGCAAAATAGAACAGGGGGCTTCTGGCTACACCTTC.